This T cell receptor beta chain was observed in a study of CD8 T cells in ankylosing spondylitis. Study-level findings and limits: Researchers report that disease-linked clones proved CD8+ and relatively rare in peripheral blood. Characteristic of ankylosing spondylitis blood, it appeared, was a TCR beta motif comprising roughly 8 highly homologous variants. Reported data indicate significant enrichment of disease-linked clones within matched ankylosing spondylitis synovial fluid.

Trimming cost V 1 base and J 14 bases, with 15 bases left between them. Germline V gene data show CDR1 as DFQATT and CDR2 as SNEGSKA (reference sequence). The CDR3 has 13 amino acids. This clonotype was observed many times. Its antigen is as yet unknown. The TCR beta libraries were generated through quantitative 5'-RACE incorporating molecular barcodes. Via MiXCR, TCRdb re-called the 5' RACE reads, giving one row per CDR3 protein. The data hold over 600,000 distinct CDR3 sequences, with under 20% observed a single time. The genes are TRBV20-1 and TRBJ1-6; no definite D call. This receptor was obtained from a male donor with ankylosing spondylitis. Sequenced sample: blood, either unsorted or a sorted T cell fraction (not recorded which). CDR3 bases: TGCAGTGCTAGAGCGCCGCTGGGCGCCACCCTCCACTTT. This sequence encodes CSARAPLGATLHF.